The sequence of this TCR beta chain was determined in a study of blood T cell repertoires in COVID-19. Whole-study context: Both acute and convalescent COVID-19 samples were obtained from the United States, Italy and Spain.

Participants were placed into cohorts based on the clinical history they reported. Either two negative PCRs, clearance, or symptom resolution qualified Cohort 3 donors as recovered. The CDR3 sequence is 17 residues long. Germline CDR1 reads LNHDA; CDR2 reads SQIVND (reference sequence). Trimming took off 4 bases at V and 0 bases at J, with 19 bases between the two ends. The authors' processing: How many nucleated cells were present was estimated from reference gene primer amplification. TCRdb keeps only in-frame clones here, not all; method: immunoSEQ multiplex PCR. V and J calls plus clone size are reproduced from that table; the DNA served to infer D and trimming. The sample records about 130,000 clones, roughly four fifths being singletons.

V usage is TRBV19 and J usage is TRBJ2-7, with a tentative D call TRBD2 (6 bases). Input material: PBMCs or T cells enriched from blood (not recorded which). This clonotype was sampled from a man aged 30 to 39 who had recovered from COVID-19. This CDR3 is CASSRGTGTGSSYEQYF. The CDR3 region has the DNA TGTGCCAGTAGTAGGGGCACCGGGACTGGGAGCTCCTACGAGCAGTACTTC.